This T cell receptor beta chain was sequenced for a study of cytomegalovirus exposure and HLA in healthy donors. Researchers ran the PCR with 60 Vbeta and 13 Jbeta primers. Data came from immunoSEQ multiplex PCR; TCRdb stores just in-frame clones and leaves some out. Of around 70,000 clones in the sample, 62% were seen once. This CDR3 comprises 14 residues. V lost 6 bases and J 5 bases, leaving 16 bases between the germline ends. The germline CDR1 and CDR2 sequences are KGHSH and LQKENI. The sequenced sample was PBMCs. The clonotype originates from a man aged 30 to 45 in good health and CMV-seronegative. V usage is TRBV18 and J usage is TRBJ1-1; tentative D call: TRBD1 (5 bases). In DNA, the CDR3 is TGTGCCAGCTCCCGGGAGGGGTTCCTTACTGAAGCTTTCTTT. Amino acid sequence: CASSREGFLTEAFF.